Below, 22 T cell receptor beta chains from the same sample are listed, as sequenced in a study of shared clonotypes between healthy human individuals. Terminally differentiated effector memory CD45RA+ cells were excluded by CCR7 positive selection of CD45RO-negative cells. Repertoires were generated with immunoSEQ multiplex PCR, while TCRdb's copy carries only in-frame clones and drops some. The table records under 850,000 clones, 92% of them present only once. Sequencing input: naive CD8+ T cells sorted from blood. Every receptor here comes from a man aged 30 to 45 in good health.

The chain joins TRBV6-5 to TRBJ2-7; 13 bases are a match to TRBD2. The CDR3 is made up of 15 amino acids. J gave up 3 bases and V 3 bases, and 2 bases lay outside the gene matches. Germline loops: CDR1 MNHEY, CDR2 SVGAGI. The CDR3 sequence: CASSYGLAGDYEQYF. The DNA of the CDR3 is TGTGCCAGCAGTTATGGACTAGCGGGAGACTACGAGCAGTACTTC.

About this clone: Different DNA sequences within this sample yield the same CDR3. The chain uses TRBV27 and TRBJ2-7, with 12 bases aligning to TRBD2. Unmatched junction bases numbered 1, after V lost 3 bases and J lost 4 bases. Per germline, CDR1 MNHEY and CDR2 SMNVEV (reference sequence). The CDR3 consists of 14 residues. The DNA of the CDR3 is TGTGCCAGCAGTTTTACTAGCGGGGGGTACGAGCAGTACTTC. This codes for CASSFTSGGYEQYF.

This clone was counted a single time. The genes are TRBV28 and TRBJ2-7; a weak D match, TRBD2 (5 bases). CDR1 MDHEN and CDR2 SYDVKM come from the germline V gene. The V end was cut by 5 bases, the J end by 0 bases, with 14 bases between. The CDR3 is 15 amino acids. Here the CDR3 reads CASSPPQRFSYEQYF. For the CDR3, the DNA is TGTGCCAGCAGTCCGCCCCAGCGGTTCTCCTACGAGCAGTACTTC. Using reference TRBV28 and TRBJ2-7 for the parts outside the CDR3, the full variable domain is DVKVTQSSRYLVKRTGEKVFLECVQDMDHENMFWYRQDPGLGLRLIYFSYDVKMKEKGDIPEGYSVSREKKERFSLILESASTNQTSMYLCASSPPQRFSYEQYFGPGTRLTVT.

The CDR3 reads CSVENDRPGEAFF. In nucleotides, the CDR3 is TGCAGCGTTGAAAATGACAGGCCAGGGGAGGCTTTCTTT. The chain links TRBV29-1 to TRBJ1-1; tentative D call: TRBD1 (6 bases). This CDR3 has 13 residues. The germline gives CDR1 SQVTM, CDR2 ANQGSEA. Deletions cut 2 bases from V and 11 bases from J, with 18 bases between. Full variable domain (missing parts from reference TRBV29-1 and TRBJ1-1): SAVISQKPSRDICQRGTSLTIQCQVDSQVTMMFWYRQQPGQSLTLIATANQGSEATYESGFVIDKFPISRPNLTFSTLTVSNMSPEDSSIYLCSVENDRPGEAFFGQGTRLTVV.

The genes are TRBV6-1 and TRBJ2-7, with TRBD2 matching over 11 bases. The germline gives CDR1 MNHNS, CDR2 SASEGT. The J segment lost 0 bases and the V segment lost 5 bases, leaving 3 bases of the junction unmatched. This CDR3 is 15 amino acids long. The CDR3 coding sequence is TGTGCCAGCAGTACCGGACTAGCGGGCTCCTACGAGCAGTACTTC. Translating gives CASSTGLAGSYEQYF.

The chain uses TRBV7-2 and TRBJ2-2; unclear D gene. The V gene's germline CDR1 is SGHTA and CDR2 FQGNSA. Trimming took 5 bases from V and 6 from J, leaving 7 bases between them. CDR3 length: 12 amino acids. The CDR3 protein is CASSPLPGELFF. The CDR3 DNA reads as TGTGCCAGCAGCCCACTTCCCGGGGAGCTGTTTTTT.

The chain couples TRBV2 to TRBJ2-5; D is uncertain. Germline CDR1 reads SNHLY; CDR2 reads FYNNEI. This CDR3 has 13 amino acids. Trimming stripped 3 bases from V and 5 bases from J, with 10 bases between. The CDR3 sequence is CASSEKITETQYF. The CDR3 DNA follows: TGTGCCAGCAGTGAGAAAATAACGGAGACCCAGTACTTC.

The chain recombines TRBV15 with TRBJ1-1, with TRBD1 identical over 8 bases. The CDR3 runs to 16 residues. V was clipped by 1 base and J by 3 bases; unmatched bases: 7. Germline V gene data show CDR1 as LNHNV and CDR2 as YYDKDF (reference sequence). The CDR3 is CATSRGSQGVDTEAFF. CDR3 sequence (DNA): TGTGCCACCAGCAGAGGATCACAGGGGGTGGACACTGAAGCTTTCTTT.

The chain links TRBV5-1 to TRBJ2-1, with D perhaps TRBD1 (5 bases). Trimming pared 1 base from V and 3 bases from J, leaving 11 bases between. This CDR3 is built from 15 residues. Per germline, CDR1 SGHRS and CDR2 YFSETQ. The CDR3 region has the DNA TGCGCCAGCAGCTTGATTGGGGCCGTCTACAATGAGCAGTTCTTC. It codes for CASSLIGAVYNEQFF.

This clone came up once. The CDR3 sequence: CASSPRDLYEQYF. The CDR3 region has the DNA TGTGCCAGCAGCCCCCGGGACCTCTACGAGCAGTACTTC. This chain connects TRBV7-9 to TRBJ2-7; D tentatively fits TRBD1 or TRBD2 (5 bases each). V was cut by 5 bases and J by 3 bases, with 11 bases left in between. The CDR3 extends over 13 amino acids. CDR1 and CDR2 from the germline V gene are SEHNR and FQNEAQ (reference sequence).

The rearrangement links TRBV7-9 to TRBJ2-2; TRBD1 agrees at 7 bases. CDR1 and CDR2 from the germline V gene are SEHNR and FQNEAQ (reference sequence). Unmatched junction bases numbered 10, after V lost 4 bases and J lost 2 bases. This CDR3 is 17 amino acids long. DNA of the CDR3: TGTGCCAGCAGCTCAAGACAGGGTTCTATTAACACCGGGGAGCTGTTTTTT. It codes for CASSSRQGSINTGELFF.

The V and J genes are TRBV27 and TRBJ2-7, with 7 positions matching TRBD1. Looked up from germline, CDR1 is MNHEY and CDR2 is SMNVEV (reference sequence). The CDR3 is 13 residues long. CDR3 loop: CACRQGGSYEQYF. The CDR3 nucleotides are TGTGCTTGCCGACAGGGCGGCTCCTACGAGCAGTACTTC.

Only one count was recorded for this clone. This rearrangement joins TRBV7-2 to TRBJ2-6, with no clear D. CDR1 is SGHTA, CDR2 FQGNSA, per germline. The CDR3 length is 15 residues. V was cut by 3 bases and J by 2 bases, with 8 bases left in between. The CDR3 is CASSFPLTGANVLTF. The CDR3 DNA reads as TGTGCCAGCAGCTTCCCGTTAACTGGGGCCAACGTCCTGACTTTC. Drawing the rest from reference TRBV7-2 and TRBJ2-6, the complete variable domain is GAGVSQSPSNKVTEKGKDVELRCDPISGHTALYWYRQSLGQGLEFLIYFQGNSAPDKSGLPSDRFSAERTGGSVSTLTIQRTQQEDSAVYLCASSFPLTGANVLTFGAGSRLTVL.

The gene calls are TRBV7-9 and TRBJ1-4, with a weak D call TRBD1 (5 bases). V gave up 1 base and J gave up 7 bases, with 13 bases separating them. This CDR3 region has 15 residues. The germline CDR1 and CDR2 sequences are SEHNR and FQNEAQ (reference sequence). In DNA, the CDR3 is TGTGCCAGCAGCTTAGTAGGGGACGGGGCTGAAAAACTGTTTTTT. This gives the protein CASSLVGDGAEKLFF.

This clone was seen only a few times. This chain connects TRBV29-1 to TRBJ2-2, with D possibly TRBD2 on 5 matching bases. Trimming pared 8 bases from V and 5 bases from J, leaving 12 bases between. The germline V gene has CDR1 SQVTM and CDR2 ANQGSEA. The CDR3 loop spans 12 amino acids. This CDR3 is CSSRDGTGELFF. Here the CDR3 DNA reads TGCAGCTCGAGGGATGGAACCGGGGAGCTGTTTTTT.

This clone was seen a handful of times. The J gene is TRBJ2-1, the V gene TRBV21-1; TRBD1 is the table's D call and was not checked against the DNA. TRBV21-1 is annotated as a pseudogene. The CDR3 runs 17 residues. In DNA form, the CDR3 reads TGTGCCAGCAGCAAAGGGTCGAGTCAGGGTGGCTACAATGAGCAGTTCTTC. Its protein is CASSKGSSQGGYNEQFF.

The rearrangement joins TRBV6-6 to TRBJ2-5; TRBD1 is a possible D gene (5 bases). Per germline, CDR1 MNHNY and CDR2 SVGAGI (reference sequence). The CDR3 runs 16 residues. V was clipped by 2 bases and J by 5 bases, with 18 bases between them. As DNA, the CDR3 is TGTGCCAGCAGTTACCACCCCGCAGGGTTTGGGGAGACCCAGTACTTC. Protein: CASSYHPAGFGETQYF.

This chain connects TRBV28 to TRBJ2-7; D uncertain. Germline V gene lookup returns CDR1 MDHEN and CDR2 SYDVKM. V lost 6 bases to trimming and J lost 0 bases, with 9 bases between them. This CDR3 is built from 13 residues. CDR3 DNA sequence: TGTGCCAGCAGCCGATTAGACTCCTACGAGCAGTACTTC. Amino acid sequence: CASSRLDSYEQYF. The full variable domain, in which reference TRBV28 and TRBJ2-7 provide the parts outside the CDR3, is DVKVTQSSRYLVKRTGEKVFLECVQDMDHENMFWYRQDPGLGLRLIYFSYDVKMKEKGDIPEGYSVSREKKERFSLILESASTNQTSMYLCASSRLDSYEQYFGPGTRLTVT.

V and J are TRBV15 and TRBJ1-5; D remains unclear. The V gene's germline CDR1 is LNHNV and CDR2 YYDKDF (reference sequence). The ends were cut back, 5 bases at V and 0 bases at J, with 14 bases in the middle. The CDR3 totals 16 residues. Here the CDR3 reads CATSENFGVSNQPQHF. DNA for the CDR3: TGTGCCACCAGCGAAAATTTCGGCGTTAGCAATCAGCCCCAGCATTTT. Looking up the rest from reference TRBV15 and TRBJ1-5 gives the full variable domain: DAMVIQNPRYQVTQFGKPVTLSCSQTLNHNVMYWYQQKSSQAPKLLFHYYDKDFNNEADTPDNFQSRRPNTSFCFLDIRSPGLGDTAMYLCATSENFGVSNQPQHFGDGTRLSIL.

The rearrangement links TRBV27 to TRBJ2-1, with D perhaps given as TRBD1 or TRBD2 (5 bases each). The CDR3 length is 16 residues. Germline V lookup: CDR1 MNHEY, CDR2 SMNVEV (reference sequence). Trimming cost V 6 bases and J 1 base, with 16 bases left between them. As DNA, the CDR3 is TGTGCCAGCAGCTCTCCTAGGGACCGGTCCTACAATGAGCAGTTCTTC. Its protein is CASSSPRDRSYNEQFF.

This chain joins TRBV9 and TRBJ2-1, with 9 nucleotides matching TRBD2. The length of the CDR3 is 16 residues. V was clipped by 0 bases and J by 4 bases; unmatched bases: 5. Per the germline V gene, CDR1 is SGDLS and CDR2 is YYNGEE. The DNA of the CDR3 is TGTGCCAGCAGCGTAGGAGGTAGCGGGAGTTACAATGAGCAGTTCTTC. This translates into CASSVGGSGSYNEQFF.

The chain employs TRBV11-3 and TRBJ2-1; possibly TRBD2 for D (5 bases). This CDR3 contains 16 residues. Germline CDR1 and CDR2: SGHNT and YENEEA. The ends were cut back, 5 bases at V and 0 bases at J, with 14 bases in the middle. The CDR3 loop is CASSQSGGSSYNEQFF. Written as DNA, the CDR3 is TGTGCCAGCAGCCAAAGTGGAGGCAGCTCCTACAATGAGCAGTTCTTC.